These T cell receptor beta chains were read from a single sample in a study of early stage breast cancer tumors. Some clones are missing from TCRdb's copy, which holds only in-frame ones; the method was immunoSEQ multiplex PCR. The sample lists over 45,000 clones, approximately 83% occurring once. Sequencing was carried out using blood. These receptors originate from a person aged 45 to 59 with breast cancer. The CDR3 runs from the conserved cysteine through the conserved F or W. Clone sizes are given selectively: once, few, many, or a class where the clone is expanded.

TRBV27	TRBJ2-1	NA	CATSSGGDYNEQFF
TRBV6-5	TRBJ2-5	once	CASFSRQETQYF
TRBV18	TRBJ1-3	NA	CASSPRAEDITGNTIYF
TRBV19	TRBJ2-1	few	CASSISTGTPFYNEQFF
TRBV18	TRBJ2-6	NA	CASSLKTGLLAGANVLTF
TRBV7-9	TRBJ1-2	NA	CASSHDSGDGYTF
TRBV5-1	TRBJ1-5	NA	CASSPVGGGGQPQHF
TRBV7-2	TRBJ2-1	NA	CASSLGTNNEQFF
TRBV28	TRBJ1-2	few	CASRHGEGYGYTF
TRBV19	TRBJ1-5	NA	CASSIATGTIFGQPQHF
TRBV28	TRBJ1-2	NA	CASTLRGNGYTF
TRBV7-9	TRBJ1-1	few	CASSRRGEEAFF
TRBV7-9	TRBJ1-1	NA	CASSFRDREAFF
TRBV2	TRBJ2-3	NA	CASSGLGRADTQYF
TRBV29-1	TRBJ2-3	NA	CSVAKGQGVTDTQYF
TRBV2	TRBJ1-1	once	CASSTAGRLNTEAFF
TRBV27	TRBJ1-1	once	CASSSGWGRSNTEAFF
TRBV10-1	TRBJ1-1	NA	CASSGSQGTEAFF
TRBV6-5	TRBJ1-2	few	CASKGFGYGYTF
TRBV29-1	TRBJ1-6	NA	CSVRTGEDSPLHF
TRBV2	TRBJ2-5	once	CASSVEETQYF
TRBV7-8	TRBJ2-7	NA	CASSADHEQYF
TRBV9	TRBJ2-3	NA	CASSVMGDTDTQYF
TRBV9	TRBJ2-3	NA	CASSTRLGTQYF
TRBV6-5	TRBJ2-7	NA	CASSRPSSYEQYF
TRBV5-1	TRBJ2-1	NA	CASSLAPGQYNEQFF
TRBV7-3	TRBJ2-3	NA	CASSRTGVADTQYF
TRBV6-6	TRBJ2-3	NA	CASRTSGGNTDTQYF
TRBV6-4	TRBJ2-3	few	CASSARTGRGDTQYF
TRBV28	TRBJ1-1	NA	CASSSRGNTEAFF
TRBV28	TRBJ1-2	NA	CASSLGQEGYTF
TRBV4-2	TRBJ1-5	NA	CASSRDGTNQPQHF
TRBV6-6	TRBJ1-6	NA	CASTPGGSPLHF
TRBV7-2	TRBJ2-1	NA	CASSEASRTGVVNEQFF
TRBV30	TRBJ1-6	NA	CAWSLSRTGVGYNSPLHF
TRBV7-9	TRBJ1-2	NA	CASSLRPQDRGLVGYTF
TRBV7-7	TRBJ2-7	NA	CASSLGTAYEQYF
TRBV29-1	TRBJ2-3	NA	CSAYRMGTDTQYF
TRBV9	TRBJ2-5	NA	CASSVGRKALQETQYF
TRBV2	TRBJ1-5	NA	CASMTQGANQPQHF
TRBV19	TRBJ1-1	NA	CASSIDQWGPRGTEAFF
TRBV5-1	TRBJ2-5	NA	CASSLGTLQGEETQYF
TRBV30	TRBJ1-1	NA	CAWRDRPSNTEAFF
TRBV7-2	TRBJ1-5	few	CASSTRGGGQPQHF
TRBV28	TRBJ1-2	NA	CASVSTGPAGYTF
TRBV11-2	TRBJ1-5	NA	CASSFQNNQPQHF
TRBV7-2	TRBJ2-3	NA	CASSLTGQGVGADTQYF
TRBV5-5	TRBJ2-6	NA	CASSFGPSGANVLTF
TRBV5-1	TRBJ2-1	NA	CASSFLAGGDNEQFF
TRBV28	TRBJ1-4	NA	CASSSTGRGNEKLFF
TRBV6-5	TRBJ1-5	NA	CASRAGQGEQPQHF
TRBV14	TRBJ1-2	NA	CASSQVWAHGYTF
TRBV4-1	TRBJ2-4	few	CASSQEGVPVPVF
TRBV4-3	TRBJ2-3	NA	CASSQEWSGGTDTQYF
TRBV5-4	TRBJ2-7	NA	CASSSTIAEQYF